The T cell receptor (beta chain) described here comes from a study of cytomegalovirus exposure and HLA in healthy donors. Study context: An early data release held 70 million to 90 million unique TCRs from HLA-typed donors. Overall study findings and caveats: Presence/absence analyses rested on an assumption that sequencing depth was roughly uniform across donors. In vitro testing confirmed a few CMV-associated chains as specific for CMV antigens. In a later analysis, TCR association rates varied by HLA locus: DRB1 most, HLA-C fewest.

Vbeta (60) and Jbeta (13) primers were used in the PCR. The data were produced by immunoSEQ multiplex PCR, yet TCRdb's version contains in-frame clones alone and is incomplete. The sample yields over 150,000 clones, 70% to 80% seen once. This clone has a single count. Its antigen is unidentified. The CDR3 is 15 residues long. The germline CDR1 and CDR2 sequences are MNHEY and SVGAGI. Deletions cut 2 bases from V and 6 bases from J, with 16 bases between. This clonotype was obtained from a man in his thirties or forties in good health and CMV-seropositive. The sequenced material came from PBMCs. The chain has TRBV6-5 and TRBJ1-1, with D possibly matching TRBD1 (5 bases). The CDR3 loop is CASSYGQQANSEAFF. CDR3 sequence (DNA): TGTGCCAGCAGTTACGGGCAACAGGCCAACTCTGAAGCTTTCTTT.